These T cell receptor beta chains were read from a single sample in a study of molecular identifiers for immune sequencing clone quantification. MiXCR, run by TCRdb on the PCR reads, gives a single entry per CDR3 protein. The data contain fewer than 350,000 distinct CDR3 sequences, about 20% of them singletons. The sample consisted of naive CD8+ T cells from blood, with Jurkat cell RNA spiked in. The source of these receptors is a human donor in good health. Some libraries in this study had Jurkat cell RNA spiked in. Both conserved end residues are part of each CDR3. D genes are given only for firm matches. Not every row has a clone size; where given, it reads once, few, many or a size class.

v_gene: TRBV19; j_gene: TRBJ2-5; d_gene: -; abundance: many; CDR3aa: CASSIVEGALETQYF; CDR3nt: TGTGCCAGTAGTATAGTGGAGGGAGCTCTAGAGACCCAGTACTTC
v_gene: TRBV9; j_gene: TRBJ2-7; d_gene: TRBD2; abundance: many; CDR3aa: CASSVGTSGRRSYEQYF; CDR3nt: TGTGCCAGCAGCGTAGGGACTAGCGGGAGACGGTCCTACGAGCAGTACTTC
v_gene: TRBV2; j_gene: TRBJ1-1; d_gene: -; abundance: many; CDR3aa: CASHRADTEAFF; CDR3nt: TGTGCCTCCCACAGGGCGGACACTGAAGCTTTCTTT
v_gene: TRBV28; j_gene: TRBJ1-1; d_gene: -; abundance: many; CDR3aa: CASSLGSGGRTEAFF; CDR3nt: TGTGCCAGCAGTTTAGGGTCGGGGGGACGAACTGAAGCTTTCTTT
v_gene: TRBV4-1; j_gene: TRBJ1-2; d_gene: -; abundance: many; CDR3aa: CASSQDRGSVYTF; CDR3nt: TGCGCCAGCAGCCAAGACAGGGGAAGTGTCTACACCTTC
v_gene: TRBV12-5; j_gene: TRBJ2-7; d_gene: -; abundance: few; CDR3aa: CASGLYGGSYEQYF; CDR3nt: TGTGCTAGTGGTTTGTATGGGGGCTCCTACGAGCAGTACTTC
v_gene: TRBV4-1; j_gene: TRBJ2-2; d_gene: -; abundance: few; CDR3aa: CASSQEALATGELFF; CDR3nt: TGCGCCAGCAGCCAAGAAGCTCTCGCTACCGGGGAGCTGTTTTTT
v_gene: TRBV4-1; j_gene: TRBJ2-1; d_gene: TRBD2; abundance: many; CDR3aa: CASSQDWASGYNEQFF; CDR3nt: TGCGCCAGCAGCCAGGATTGGGCTAGCGGTTACAATGAGCAGTTCTTC
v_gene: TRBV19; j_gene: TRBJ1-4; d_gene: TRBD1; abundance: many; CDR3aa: CASRPGTGLAEKLFF; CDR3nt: TGTGCCAGTCGTCCCGGGACAGGTTTGGCCGAAAAACTGTTTTTT
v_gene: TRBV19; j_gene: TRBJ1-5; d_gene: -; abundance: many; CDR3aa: CASQDSSSNQPQHF; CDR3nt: TGTGCCAGTCAAGACAGTTCCAGCAATCAGCCCCAGCATTTT
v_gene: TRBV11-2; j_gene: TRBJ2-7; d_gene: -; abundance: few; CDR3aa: CASSLDTGGEEGYEQYF; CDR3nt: TGTGCCAGCAGCTTAGATACGGGGGGCGAAGAAGGTTACGAGCAGTACTTC
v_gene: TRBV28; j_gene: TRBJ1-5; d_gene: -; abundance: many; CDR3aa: CASSFSQGHQPQHF; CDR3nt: TGTGCCAGCAGTTTTTCCCAGGGGCATCAGCCCCAGCATTTT
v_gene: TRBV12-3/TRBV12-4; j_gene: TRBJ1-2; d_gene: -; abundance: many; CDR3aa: CASSLEGPDKEYGYTF; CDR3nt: TGTGCCAGCAGTTTAGAGGGCCCGGACAAGGAGTATGGCTACACCTTC
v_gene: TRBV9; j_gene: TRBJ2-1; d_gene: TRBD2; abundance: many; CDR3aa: CASSTRPPGLAYYNEQFF; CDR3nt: TGTGCCAGCAGCACCCGCCCCCCGGGACTAGCGTACTACAATGAGCAGTTCTTC
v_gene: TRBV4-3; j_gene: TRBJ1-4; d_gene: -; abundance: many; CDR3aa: CASSQDRGLPTNEKLFF; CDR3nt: TGCGCCAGCAGCCAAGATCGTGGGTTGCCGACTAATGAAAAACTGTTTTTT
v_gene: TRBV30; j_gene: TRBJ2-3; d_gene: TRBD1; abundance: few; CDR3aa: CAKQGPSTDTQYF; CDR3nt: TGTGCGAAACAGGGGCCAAGCACAGATACGCAGTATTTT
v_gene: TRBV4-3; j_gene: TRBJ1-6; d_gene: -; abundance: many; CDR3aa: CASSQDAGTNSPLHF; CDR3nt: TGCGCCAGCAGCCAAGATGCAGGGACAAATTCGCCCCTCCACTTT
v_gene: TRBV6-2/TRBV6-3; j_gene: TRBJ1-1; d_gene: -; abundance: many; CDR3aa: CASRNGQPEAFF; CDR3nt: TGTGCCAGCAGGAACGGACAGCCTGAAGCTTTCTTT
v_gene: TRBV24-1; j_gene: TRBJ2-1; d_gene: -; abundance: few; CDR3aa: CATSSSMAVTSYNEQFF; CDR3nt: TGTGCCACCAGTAGTTCTATGGCGGTTACCTCCTACAATGAGCAGTTCTTC
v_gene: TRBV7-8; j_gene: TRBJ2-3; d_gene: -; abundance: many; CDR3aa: CASSSTGQDPWGDTQYF; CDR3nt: TGTGCCAGCAGCTCAACAGGGCAGGATCCATGGGGAGATACGCAGTATTTT
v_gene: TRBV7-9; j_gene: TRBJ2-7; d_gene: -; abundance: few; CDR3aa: CASSRGTGEQYF; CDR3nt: TGTGCCAGCAGCCGGGGGACGGGTGAGCAGTACTTC
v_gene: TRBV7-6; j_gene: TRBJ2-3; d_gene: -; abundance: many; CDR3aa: CASSFQTVPDTQYF; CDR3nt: TGTGCCAGCAGCTTCCAGACAGTCCCAGATACGCAGTATTTT
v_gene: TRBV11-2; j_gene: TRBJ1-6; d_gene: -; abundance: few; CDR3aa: CASSLRPNSPLHF; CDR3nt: TGTGCCAGCAGCTTACGCCCGAATTCACCCCTCCACTTT
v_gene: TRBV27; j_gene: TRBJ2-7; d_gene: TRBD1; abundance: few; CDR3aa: CASSPLPGQGSYEQYF; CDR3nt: TGTGCCAGCAGTCCCTTACCGGGACAGGGGTCCTACGAGCAGTACTTC
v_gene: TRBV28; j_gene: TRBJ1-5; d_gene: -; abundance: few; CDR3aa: CASRDSGNQPQHF; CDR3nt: TGTGCCAGCAGAGACAGTGGCAATCAGCCCCAGCATTTT
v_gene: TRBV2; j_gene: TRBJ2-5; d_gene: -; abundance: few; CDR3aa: CASSESATYQETQYF; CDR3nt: TGTGCCAGCAGTGAAAGTGCTACGTACCAAGAGACCCAGTACTTC
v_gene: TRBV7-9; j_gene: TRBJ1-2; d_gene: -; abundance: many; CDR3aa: CASSSYVGFSDYGYTF; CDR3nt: TGTGCCAGCAGCTCTTACGTCGGCTTTTCTGACTATGGCTACACCTTC
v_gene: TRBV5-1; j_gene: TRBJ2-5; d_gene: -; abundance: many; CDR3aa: CASSLEAGPQETQYF; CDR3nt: TGCGCCAGCAGCTTGGAGGCAGGGCCCCAAGAGACCCAGTACTTC
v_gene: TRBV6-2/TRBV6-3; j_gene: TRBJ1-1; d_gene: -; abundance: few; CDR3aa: CASTRQSSNTEAFF; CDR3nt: TGTGCCAGCACCAGACAATCGAGCAACACTGAAGCTTTCTTT
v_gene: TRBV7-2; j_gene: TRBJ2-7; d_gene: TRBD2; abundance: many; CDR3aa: CASSREGYSAYEQYF; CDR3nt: TGTGCCAGCAGCCGGGAGGGCTATTCCGCCTACGAGCAGTACTTC
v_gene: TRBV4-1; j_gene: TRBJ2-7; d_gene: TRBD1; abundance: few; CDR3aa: CASSQDGRQGDEQYF; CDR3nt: TGCGCCAGCAGCCAAGATGGGCGACAGGGTGACGAGCAGTACTTC
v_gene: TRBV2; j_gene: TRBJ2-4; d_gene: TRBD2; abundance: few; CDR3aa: CASRTLAGADIQYF; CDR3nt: TGTGCCAGCAGAACCCTAGCGGGGGCGGACATTCAGTACTTC
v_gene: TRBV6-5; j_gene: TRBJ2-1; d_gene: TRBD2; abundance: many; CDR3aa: CASSRLAGAGEQFF; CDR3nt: TGTGCCAGCAGTCGACTAGCGGGAGCAGGGGAGCAGTTCTTC
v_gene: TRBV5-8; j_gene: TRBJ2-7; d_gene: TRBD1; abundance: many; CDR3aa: CASSSTGGRYEQYF; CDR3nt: TGTGCCAGCAGCTCGACAGGGGGCCGCTACGAGCAGTACTTC
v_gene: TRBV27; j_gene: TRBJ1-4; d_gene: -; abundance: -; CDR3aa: CASSLTGFWANEKLFF; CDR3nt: TGTGCCAGCAGTTTAACAGGGTTTTGGGCTAATGAAAAACTGTTTTTT
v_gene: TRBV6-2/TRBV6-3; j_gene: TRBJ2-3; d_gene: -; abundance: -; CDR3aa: CASRTMTGGDTQYF; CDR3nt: TGTGCCAGCAGGACTATGACTGGAGGAGATACGCAGTATTTT
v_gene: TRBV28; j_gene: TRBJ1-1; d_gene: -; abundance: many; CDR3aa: CASSFMRGAYTEAFF; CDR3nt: TGTGCCAGCAGTTTCATGCGGGGGGCTTACACTGAAGCTTTCTTT
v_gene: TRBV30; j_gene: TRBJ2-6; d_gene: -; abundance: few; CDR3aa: CAWSVGSSGANVLTF; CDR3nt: TGTGCCTGGAGTGTTGGTAGCTCTGGGGCCAACGTCCTGACTTTC
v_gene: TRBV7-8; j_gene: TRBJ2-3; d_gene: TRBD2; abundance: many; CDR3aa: CASSLGTTSGETDTQYF; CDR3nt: TGTGCCAGCAGCCTAGGGACTACCAGTGGGGAAACAGATACGCAGTATTTT
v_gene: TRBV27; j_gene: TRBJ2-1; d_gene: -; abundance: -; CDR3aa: CASGGAIYNEQFF; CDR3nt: TGTGCCAGTGGGGGGGCCATCTACAATGAGCAGTTCTTC
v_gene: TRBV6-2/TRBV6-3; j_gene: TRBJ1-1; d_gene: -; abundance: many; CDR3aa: CASGDGGEAFF; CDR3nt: TGTGCCAGCGGTGACGGGGGAGAAGCTTTCTTT
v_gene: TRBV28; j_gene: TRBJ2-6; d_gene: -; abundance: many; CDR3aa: CASSNRVTLDRSGANVLTF; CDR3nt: TGTGCCAGCAGTAACAGGGTTACTCTTGACAGGTCTGGGGCCAACGTCCTGACTTTC
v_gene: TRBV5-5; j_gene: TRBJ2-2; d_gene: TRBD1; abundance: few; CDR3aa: CASSRDSYTGELFF; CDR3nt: TGTGCCAGCAGCAGGGACAGCTACACCGGGGAGCTGTTTTTT
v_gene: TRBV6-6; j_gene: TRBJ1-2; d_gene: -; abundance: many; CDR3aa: CASSYQGPQDGYTF; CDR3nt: TGTGCCAGCAGTTACCAAGGGCCGCAGGACGGCTACACCTTC
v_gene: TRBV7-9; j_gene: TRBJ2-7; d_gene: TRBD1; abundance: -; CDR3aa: CASSLEGQSCGQYF; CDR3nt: TGTGCCAGCAGCTTAGAGGGACAGAGCTGCGGGCAGTACTTC
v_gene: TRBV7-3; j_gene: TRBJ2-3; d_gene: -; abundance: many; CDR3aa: CASSFGVGTDTQYF; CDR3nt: TGTGCCAGCTCGTTCGGGGTCGGGACAGATACGCAGTATTTT
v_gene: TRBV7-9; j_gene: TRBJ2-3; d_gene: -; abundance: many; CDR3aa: CASSPRAGSQLATDTQYF; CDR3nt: TGTGCCAGCAGCCCGCGGGCGGGTAGCCAACTTGCCACAGATACGCAGTATTTT
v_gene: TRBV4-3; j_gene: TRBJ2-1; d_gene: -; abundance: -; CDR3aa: CASSQDSVGSYNEQFF; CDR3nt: TGCGCCAGCAGCCAAGATAGTGTGGGCTCCTACAATGAGCAGTTCTTC
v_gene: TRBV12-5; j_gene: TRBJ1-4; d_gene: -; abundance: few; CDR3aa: CASGLGHRSTTNEKLFF; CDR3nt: TGTGCTAGTGGTTTGGGACACAGATCGACAACTAATGAAAAACTGTTTTTT
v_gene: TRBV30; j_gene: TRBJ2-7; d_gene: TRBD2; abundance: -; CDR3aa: CAWSGLADYEQYF; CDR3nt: TGTGCCTGGTCGGGACTAGCGGATTACGAGCAGTACTTC
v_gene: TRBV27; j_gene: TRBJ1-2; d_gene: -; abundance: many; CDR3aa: CASSLGGNYGYTF; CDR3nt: TGTGCCAGCAGTTTAGGGGGAAACTATGGCTACACCTTC